Listed below are T cell receptor beta chains from one sample, sequenced in a study of cytomegalovirus exposure and HLA in healthy donors. Sequenced by immunoSEQ multiplex PCR; TCRdb stores in-frame clones only, minus some. In all, the sample yields roughly 100,000 clones. Material: PBMCs. The receptors were gathered from a man in his forties in good health and CMV-seronegative. Each CDR3 is given without its conserved first and last residue. The D gene is left open where the match is weak.

>TRBV4-2|TRBJ2-2|TRBD1
ASSPLISQGLYPGELF
>TRBV7-2|TRBJ1-1|NA
ASSFGQVEAF
>TRBV5-5|TRBJ1-5|TRBD1
ASSLTGGSGNQPQH
>TRBV7-2|TRBJ1-1|NA
ASSLPGQNTEAF
>TRBV7-9|TRBJ2-7|NA
ASSLMTAYEQY
>TRBV2|TRBJ2-7|NA
ASRSGLPAYEQY
>TRBV11-3|TRBJ2-1|TRBD2
ASSKKGTSNYNEQF
>TRBV11-2|TRBJ1-2|TRBD1
ASSLEEIQGARGYT
>TRBV2|TRBJ2-7|TRBD2
ATISGSFYEQY
>TRBV6-5|TRBJ2-7|NA
ASSYSGGGGYEQY
>TRBV2|TRBJ1-1|NA
ASSRDKNTEAF
>TRBV19|TRBJ1-3|TRBD1
ASSRGQPISGNTIY
>TRBV11-2|NA|TRBD1
ASSFRDRGRLNEQY
>TRBV28|TRBJ1-2|NA
ASSPASGYGYT
>TRBV5-4|TRBJ2-7|TRBD2
ASSSELAGVPYEQY
>TRBV5-1|TRBJ1-3|TRBD1
ASSQQGAASGNTIY
>TRBV30|TRBJ1-1|NA
AWGTGTEAF
>TRBV5-8|TRBJ2-7|NA
ASSYGDSYEQY
>TRBV4-1|TRBJ2-7|NA
ASSQDRTRAAEQY
>TRBV14|TRBJ1-6|TRBD1
ASSPPGQLNSPLH
>TRBV7-2|TRBJ2-7|TRBD1
ASSQGDGNYEQY
>TRBV6-5|TRBJ2-5|TRBD2
ASSYSASGITETQY
>TRBV5-1|TRBJ2-3|TRBD2
ASSLPPGTSGLTDTQY
>TRBV4-1|TRBJ2-5|NA
ASSQVWGVRVQETQY
>TRBV7-9|TRBJ1-2|NA
ASSFEGGPNYGYT
>TRBV30|TRBJ2-7|NA
AWSPTVANKRYEQY
>TRBV28|TRBJ2-6|TRBD1
ASSSRDSFISGANVLT
>TRBV29-1|TRBJ1-3|TRBD1
SVEQGAGNTIY